Listed below are T cell receptor beta chains from one sample, sequenced in a study of tumor and adjacent non-tumor tissue in lung cancer. TCRdb called the multiplex PCR reads again in MiXCR, with one record for every CDR3 protein. The table has 45,000 or so distinct CDR3 sequences, roughly three fifths seen once. Sequencing used distant non-tumor lung tissue. These receptors all come from a woman aged 40 to 50 with non-small cell lung cancer. CDR3s include the opening cysteine and the closing phenylalanine or tryptophan. Each record gives: clone size, D gene, V gene, J gene, CDR3 protein, CDR3 DNA. The D gene is left open where the match is weak. The size entry is marked missing in some rows and otherwise reads once, few, many or a size class.

.	.	TRBV11-2	TRBJ2-7	CASRRLPSYEQYF	TGCGCCAGCCGTCGGTTACCCTCCTACGAGCAGTACTTC
.	.	TRBV7-9	TRBJ1-2	CACSDGTLNYGYTF	TGTGCCTGCAGCGATGGGACACTTAACTATGGCTACACCTTC
few	.	TRBV11-2	TRBJ2-7	CVSSYIRGMAYEQYF	TGTGTTAGCAGTTACATCAGGGGTATGGCCTACGAGCAGTACTTC
many	.	TRBV29-1	TRBJ2-3	CSVVRGSTDTQYF	TGCAGCGTAGTGCGGGGATCCACAGATACGCAGTATTTT
.	TRBD2	TRBV28	TRBJ2-3	CASSYRAGGTYTQYF	TGTGCCAGCAGTTATCGAGCGGGAGGGACATATACGCAGTATTTT
many	.	TRBV4-1	TRBJ2-1	CASSKSGVGWNEQFF	TGCGCCAGCAGCAAATCGGGGGTGGGGTGGAATGAGCAGTTCTTC
few	TRBD2	TRBV20-1	TRBJ2-3	CSARGARASGGLTQYF	TGCAGTGCTAGAGGAGCTCGGGCTAGCGGGGGCTTGACGCAGTATTTT
.	.	TRBV20-1	TRBJ2-1	CSARAARIMWGYNEQFF	TGCAGTGCTAGAGCGGCCCGGATTATGTGGGGGTACAATGAGCAGTTCTTC
.	TRBD2	TRBV6-1	TRBJ2-5	CTSSEAIRLMGGETQYF	TGTACCAGCAGTGAAGCGATCAGACTAATGGGAGGGGAGACCCAGTACTTC
.	.	TRBV28	TRBJ2-2	CVSSYGTETGELFF	TGTGTCAGCAGCTACGGGACTGAAACCGGGGAGCTGTTTTTT
medium-sized	.	TRBV11-3	TRBJ2-7	CASSQQGPGGYEQYF	TGTGCCAGCAGCCAACAGGGGCCGGGAGGCTACGAGCAGTACTTC
.	TRBD1	TRBV5-5	TRBJ2-7	CASKLGTDSYEQYF	TGTGCCAGCAAGCTCGGGACAGACTCCTATGAGCAGTATTTC
.	.	TRBV4-2	TRBJ1-3	CVSSQDPWTSNTIYF	TGTGTCAGCAGCCAAGATCCGTGGACATCAAACACCATATATTTT
.	TRBD2	TRBV11-3	TRBJ2-3	CASSLGETSRLWDTQYF	TGTGCCAGCAGCTTAGGAGAGACTAGCAGATTATGGGATACGCAGTATTTT